The T cell receptor (beta chain) described here comes from a study of shared T cell receptors in the human thymus. The CDR3 runs 18 residues. The V end was cut by 3 bases, the J end by 2 bases, with 22 bases between. Profiling relied on immunoSEQ multiplex PCR, and the TCRdb table lists in-frame clones only, not all of them. There are roughly 560,000 clones in the sample; about four fifths occur only once, and approximately 0.013% lies in the top ten. These data were likewise used in another study, on human thymus T cells. That report notes: Thymic resections from corrective heart surgery supplied the tissue. Blood and thymic repertoires both appeared biased in V and J gene usage.

V and J are TRBV23-1 and TRBJ2-5; D possibly corresponds to TRBD2 (7 bases). TRBV23-1 is sorted into the ORF group, with uncertain function. The sequencing sample was made of thymocytes. The source of this sequence is a boy less than two years old with a congenital heart defect. The CDR3 DNA reads TGCGCCAGCAGTCACCCATACAGGGTTCGGCGGGGGCAAGAGACCCAGTACTTC. This gives the protein CASSHPYRVRRGQETQYF.